The 10 T cell receptor beta chains presented below share a single source sample, sequenced in a study of OX40 agonist ivuxolimab in advanced cancers. The data were produced by immunoSEQ multiplex PCR, yet TCRdb's version contains in-frame clones alone and is incomplete. Of roughly 70,000 clones in the sample, roughly 84% were seen once. The source material was CD4+ or CD8+ T cells sorted from blood, sampled in a trial of the OX40 agonist ivuxolimab. Source of these receptors: an adult with an advanced solid tumor such as melanoma, head and neck, liver or kidney cancer.

The genes are TRBV7-9 and TRBJ2-3; D is unclear. There are 14 residues in the CDR3. Trimming removed 1 base at V and 4 bases at J, with 9 bases between. Germline CDR1 and CDR2: SEHNR and FQNEAQ (reference sequence). The CDR3 sequence is CASSLDQGPDTQYF. The CDR3 bases are TGTGCCAGCAGCTTAGATCAAGGGCCAGATACGCAGTATTTT.

This chain connects TRBV10-1 to TRBJ1-1, with D possibly TRBD1 on 6 matching bases. V shed 3 bases and J shed 9 bases, with 11 bases lying between them. The CDR3 has 12 amino acids. Germline CDR1 WNHNN, CDR2 SYGVQD (reference sequence). The CDR3 spells CASSDPGQKAFF. In DNA form, the CDR3 reads TGCGCCAGCAGTGACCCAGGACAGAAAGCTTTCTTT.

V and J are TRBV7-2 and TRBJ2-5; D is possibly TRBD2 (6 bases). The CDR3 has 15 residues. The germline V gene has CDR1 SGHTA and CDR2 FQGNSA. The V and J ends lost 4 bases and 3 bases respectively, with 15 bases between them. CDR3 in DNA: TGTGCCAGCAGCTCACGGGCCGGGACTGAAGAGACCCAGTACTTC. Translating it yields CASSSRAGTEETQYF.

The chain carries TRBV10-3 and TRBJ2-3; D is unresolved. V lost 2 bases and J 2 bases, leaving 11 bases between the germline ends. The length of the CDR3 is 15 residues. Germline V gives CDR1 ENHRY, CDR2 SYGVKD. The CDR3 region has the DNA TGTGCCATCAGTGAGACAGAATTACTCACAGATACGCAGTATTTT. Its protein product is CAISETELLTDTQYF.

The CDR3 DNA follows: TGTGCCAGTAGTATACGTTCGCTTCGGCAAGGCTACACCTTC. Protein product: CASSIRSLRQGYTF. The chain uses TRBV19 and TRBJ1-2; unclear D gene. Between the trimmed V and J ends, which lost 2 bases and 8 bases, there was a span of 15 bases. This CDR3 region has 14 residues. The V gene's germline CDR1 is LNHDA and CDR2 SQIVND (reference sequence). Looking up the rest from reference TRBV19 and TRBJ1-2 gives the full variable domain: DGGITQSPKYLFRKEGQNVTLSCEQNLNHDAMYWYRQDPGQGLRLIYYSQIVNDFQKGDIAEGYSVSREKKESFPLTVTSAQKNPTAFYLCASSIRSLRQGYTFGSGTRLTVV.

The chain couples TRBV4-3 to TRBJ1-1; maybe TRBD1 (6 bases). The ends were cut back, 4 bases at V and 0 bases at J, with 12 bases in the middle. This CDR3 is 15 amino acids long. Looked up from germline, CDR1 is LGHNA and CDR2 is YSLEER. The CDR3: CASSLRTALNTEAFF. The CDR3 DNA reads TGCGCCAGCAGCCTTCGGACAGCTTTGAACACTGAAGCTTTCTTT.

This chain links TRBV7-6 with TRBJ2-6, with D unclear. The CDR3 is made up of 14 amino acids. Germline-derived CDR1 and CDR2 are SGHVS and FNYEAQ. With 2 bases removed from V and 1 base from J, the gap between germline ends came to 3 bases. The CDR3 reads CASSLTSGANVLTF. CDR3 nucleotides: TGTGCCAGCAGCTTAACGTCTGGGGCCAACGTCCTGACTTTC.

The chain recombines TRBV14 with TRBJ2-5; 10 bases line up with TRBD1. Germline CDR1 is SGHDN and CDR2 is FVKESK. This CDR3 contains 17 residues. V was pared by 0 bases and J by 4 bases, with 8 bases of the junction left unmatched. CDR3 DNA: TGTGCCAGCAGCCAAGATCGGGGGACAGGGGTAGGAGAGACCCAGTACTTC. It specifies CASSQDRGTGVGETQYF.

V usage is TRBV5-1 and J usage is TRBJ2-6, with 10 bases identical to TRBD2. The CDR3 spans 19 residues. Losses at the gene ends were 1 base for V and 2 bases for J; bases not matched to a gene: 9. CDR1 and CDR2 (germline): SGHRS, YFSETQ. The CDR3: CASSLQSGRASPGANVLTF. CDR3 in DNA: TGCGCCAGCAGCTTGCAGAGCGGGAGGGCCTCCCCTGGGGCCAACGTCCTGACTTTC.

This chain joins TRBV27 and TRBJ1-5; 7 nucleotides align to TRBD1. The V gene end was trimmed by 5 bases and the J gene end by 2 bases; junction bases not matched to a gene: 9. The CDR3 has 16 residues. The germline V gene encodes CDR1 MNHEY and CDR2 SMNVEV (reference sequence). The CDR3 region has the DNA TGTGCCAGCAGTGGAGACAGGGTTTCGCGCAATCAGCCCCAGCATTTT. Residues: CASSGDRVSRNQPQHF.